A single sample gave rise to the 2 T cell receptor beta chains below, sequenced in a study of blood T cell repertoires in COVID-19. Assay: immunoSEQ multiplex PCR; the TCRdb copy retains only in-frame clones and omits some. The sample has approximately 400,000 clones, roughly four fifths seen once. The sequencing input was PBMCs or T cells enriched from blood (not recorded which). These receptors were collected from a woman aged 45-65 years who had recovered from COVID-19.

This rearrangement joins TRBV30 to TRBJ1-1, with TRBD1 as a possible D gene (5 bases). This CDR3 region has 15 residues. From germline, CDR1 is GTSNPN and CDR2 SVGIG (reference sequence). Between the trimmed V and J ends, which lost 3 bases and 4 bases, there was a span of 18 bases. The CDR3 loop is CAWRGIGGVRTEAFF. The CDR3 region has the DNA TGTGCCTGGAGAGGGATTGGGGGGGTACGCACTGAAGCTTTCTTT.

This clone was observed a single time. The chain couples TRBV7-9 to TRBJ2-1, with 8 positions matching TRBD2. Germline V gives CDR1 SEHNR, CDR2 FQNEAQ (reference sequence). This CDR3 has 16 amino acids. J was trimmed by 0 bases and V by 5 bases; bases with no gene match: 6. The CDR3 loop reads CASSMIAGSSYNEQFF. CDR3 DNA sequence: TGTGCCAGCAGCATGATAGCGGGGAGCTCCTACAATGAGCAGTTCTTC.